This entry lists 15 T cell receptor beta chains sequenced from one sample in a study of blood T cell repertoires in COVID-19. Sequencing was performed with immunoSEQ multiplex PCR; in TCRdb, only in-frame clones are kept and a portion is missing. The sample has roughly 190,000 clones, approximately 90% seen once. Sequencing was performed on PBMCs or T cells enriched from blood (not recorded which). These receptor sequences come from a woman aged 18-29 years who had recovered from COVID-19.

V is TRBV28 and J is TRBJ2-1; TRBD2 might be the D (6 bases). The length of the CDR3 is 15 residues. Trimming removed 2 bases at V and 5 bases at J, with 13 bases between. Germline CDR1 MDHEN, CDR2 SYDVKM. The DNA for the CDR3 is TGTGCCAGCAGTTTAGGGGGGTTTCGCGACAATGAGCAGTTCTTC. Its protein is CASSLGGFRDNEQFF.

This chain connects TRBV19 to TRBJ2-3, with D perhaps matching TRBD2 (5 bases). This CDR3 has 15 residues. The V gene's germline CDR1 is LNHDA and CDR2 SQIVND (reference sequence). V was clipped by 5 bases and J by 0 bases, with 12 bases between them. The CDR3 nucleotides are TGTGCCAGTAGTCGTGGGAGTGATAGCACAGATACGCAGTATTTT. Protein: CASSRGSDSTDTQYF.

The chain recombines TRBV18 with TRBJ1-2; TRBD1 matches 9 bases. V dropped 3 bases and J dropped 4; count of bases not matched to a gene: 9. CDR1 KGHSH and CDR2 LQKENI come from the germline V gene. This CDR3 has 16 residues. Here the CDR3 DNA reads TGTGCCAGCTCACCGAGCACGGGACAGGGCCTCTATGGCTACACCTTC. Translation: CASSPSTGQGLYGYTF.

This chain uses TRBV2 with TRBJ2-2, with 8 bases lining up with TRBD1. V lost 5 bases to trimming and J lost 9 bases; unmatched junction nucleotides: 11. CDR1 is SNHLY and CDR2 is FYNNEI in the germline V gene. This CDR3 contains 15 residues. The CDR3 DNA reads TGTGCCAGCAGTTTAAACCGGGACAGGATTCGGGAGCTGTTTTTT. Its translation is CASSLNRDRIRELFF.

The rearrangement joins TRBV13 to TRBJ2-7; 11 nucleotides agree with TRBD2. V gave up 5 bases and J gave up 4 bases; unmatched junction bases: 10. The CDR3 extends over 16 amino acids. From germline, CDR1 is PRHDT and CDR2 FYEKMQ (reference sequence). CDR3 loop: CASSTRWTSGSYEQYF. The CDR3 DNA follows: TGTGCCAGCAGCACAAGGTGGACTAGCGGGTCTTACGAGCAGTACTTC.

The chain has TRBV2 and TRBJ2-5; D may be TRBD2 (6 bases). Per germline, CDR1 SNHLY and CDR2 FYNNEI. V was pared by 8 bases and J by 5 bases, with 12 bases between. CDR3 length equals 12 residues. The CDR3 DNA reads TGTGCCAGCGCGGGGCGCCCGGAGACCCAGTACTTC. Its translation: CASAGRPETQYF.

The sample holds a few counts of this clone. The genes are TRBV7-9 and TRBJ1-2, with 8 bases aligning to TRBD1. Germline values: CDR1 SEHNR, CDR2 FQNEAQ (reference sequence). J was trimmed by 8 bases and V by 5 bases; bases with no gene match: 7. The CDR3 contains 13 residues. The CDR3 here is CASSLEQGEGYTF. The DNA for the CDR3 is TGTGCCAGCAGCCTAGAACAGGGGGAAGGCTACACCTTC.

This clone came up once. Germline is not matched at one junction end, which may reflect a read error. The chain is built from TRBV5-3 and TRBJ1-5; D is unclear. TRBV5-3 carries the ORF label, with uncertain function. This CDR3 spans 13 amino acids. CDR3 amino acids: CARSIHSHQPQHF. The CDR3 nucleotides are TGTGCCAGAAGCATCCATAGCCATCAGCCCCAGCATTTT.

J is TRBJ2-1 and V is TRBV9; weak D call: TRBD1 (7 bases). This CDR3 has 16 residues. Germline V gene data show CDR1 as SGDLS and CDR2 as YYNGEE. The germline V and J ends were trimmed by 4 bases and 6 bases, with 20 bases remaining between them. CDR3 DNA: TGTGCCAGCAGCCTCGGGGGAGCGGACAGGAGCAATGAGCAGTTCTTC. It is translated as CASSLGGADRSNEQFF.

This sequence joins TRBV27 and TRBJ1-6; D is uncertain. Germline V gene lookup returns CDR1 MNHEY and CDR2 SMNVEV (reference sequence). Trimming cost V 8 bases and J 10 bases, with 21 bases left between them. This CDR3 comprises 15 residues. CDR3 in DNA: TGTGCCAGCGGGAGTCGCCAAAGGGTCGGGTCACCCCTCCACTTT. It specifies CASGSRQRVGSPLHF.

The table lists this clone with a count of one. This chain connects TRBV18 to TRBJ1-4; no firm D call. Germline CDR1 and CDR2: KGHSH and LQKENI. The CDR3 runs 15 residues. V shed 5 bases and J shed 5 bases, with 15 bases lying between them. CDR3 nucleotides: TGTGCCAGCTCATCCAACCGAAATCAGAATGAAAAACTGTTTTTT. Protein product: CASSSNRNQNEKLFF. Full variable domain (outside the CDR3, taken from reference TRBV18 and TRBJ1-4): NAGVMQNPRHLVRRRGQEARLRCSPMKGHSHVYWYRQLPEEGLKFMVYLQKENIIDESGMPKERFSAEFPKEGPSILRIQQVVRGDSAAYFCASSSNRNQNEKLFFGSGTQLSVL.

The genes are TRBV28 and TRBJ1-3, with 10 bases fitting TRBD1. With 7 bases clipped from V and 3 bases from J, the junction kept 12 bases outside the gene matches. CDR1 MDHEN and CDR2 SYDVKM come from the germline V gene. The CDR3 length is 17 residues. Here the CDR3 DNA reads TGTGCCAGCAACCGACAGGGGGCCCCCCGCGATGGAAACACCATATATTTT. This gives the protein CASNRQGAPRDGNTIYF. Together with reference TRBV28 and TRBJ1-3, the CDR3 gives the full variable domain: DVKVTQSSRYLVKRTGEKVFLECVQDMDHENMFWYRQDPGLGLRLIYFSYDVKMKEKGDIPEGYSVSREKKERFSLILESASTNQTSMYLCASNRQGAPRDGNTIYFGEGSWLTVV.

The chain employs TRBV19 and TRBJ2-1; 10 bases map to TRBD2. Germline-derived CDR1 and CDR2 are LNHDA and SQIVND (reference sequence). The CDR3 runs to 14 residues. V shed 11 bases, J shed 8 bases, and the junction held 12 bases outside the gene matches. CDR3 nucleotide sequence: TGTGCCGCGCCACAGCGGGAGGGCCAATATGAGCAGTTCTTC. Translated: CAAPQREGQYEQFF.

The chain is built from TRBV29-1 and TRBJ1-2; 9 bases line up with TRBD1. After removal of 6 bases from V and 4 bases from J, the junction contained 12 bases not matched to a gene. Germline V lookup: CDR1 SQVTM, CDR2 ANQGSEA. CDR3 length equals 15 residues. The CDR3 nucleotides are TGCAGCGTAGAATTGACCGGGACAGGGCCCTATGGCTACACCTTC. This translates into CSVELTGTGPYGYTF.

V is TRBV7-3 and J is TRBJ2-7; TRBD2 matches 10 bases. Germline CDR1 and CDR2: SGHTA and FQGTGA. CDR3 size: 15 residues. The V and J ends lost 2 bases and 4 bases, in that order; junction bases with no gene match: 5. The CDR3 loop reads CASSLEAGGAYEQYF. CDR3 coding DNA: TGTGCCAGCAGCTTAGAAGCGGGAGGGGCTTACGAGCAGTACTTC.